This TCR beta chain appears in the sequencing data of a study of blood T cells in healthy people across ages. General observations from the study: Long-lived donors exceeded aged donors in naive CD4+ cells and diversity. Not knowing donor CMV status may have confounded expanded clonotype changes.

The CDR3 has 18 residues. Germline lookup yields CDR1 LGHDT and CDR2 YNNKEL (reference sequence). The ends lost 1 base at V and 11 bases at J; junction bases unmatched: 19. As to this clonotype: Antigen unknown.

Total RNA was isolated from each sample in quantities of at least 6 micrograms. Next came a second PCR, run for about 6 to 12 cycles, which used a sample-barcoded 5' primer along with a J-beta primer mix. TCRdb independently ran MiXCR on the 5' RACE reads; one entry per CDR3 protein. In the table there are around 990,000 distinct CDR3 sequences, roughly two fifths of which are singletons. The sample consisted of blood. The chain recombines TRBV3-1 with TRBJ2-5; 10 nucleotides agree with TRBD2. The clonotype originates from a man between 18 and 35 years old in good health. The CDR3, as DNA: TGTGCCAGCAGCCAAGGACCAAAACTAGCGGGGAAGTACAATGAGCAGTACTTC. This gives the protein CASSQGPKLAGKYNEQYF.